This TCR beta chain was sequenced in a study of blood T cell repertoires in COVID-19. Seattle-derived patients entered the study during active infection and were followed longitudinally. Assay used: immunoSEQ multiplex PCR; TCRdb lists only in-frame clones, some missing. The table includes some 190,000 clones, roughly four fifths detected once. V dropped 2 bases and J dropped 0; count of bases not matched to a gene: 2. The CDR3 totals 16 residues. Germline V lookup: CDR1 MNHEY, CDR2 SVGAGI. Material: peripheral blood. The clonotype originates from a woman older than 75 with COVID-19, enrolled during active disease. This chain joins TRBV6-5 and TRBJ1-4, with 8 bases aligning to TRBD1. CDR3 residues: CASSYQGAATNEKLFF. DNA of the CDR3: TGTGCCAGCAGTTACCAGGGGGCTGCAACTAATGAAAAACTGTTTTTT.